Listed below are T cell receptor beta chains from one sample, sequenced in a study of CD8 T cells in ankylosing spondylitis. TCRdb analysed the 5' RACE reads with MiXCR anew, one entry per CDR3 protein. The sample carries a few hundred thousand distinct CDR3 sequences, approximately 20% recorded once. The sample taken for sequencing was blood, either unsorted or a sorted T cell fraction (not recorded which). The receptors here all came from a male donor with ankylosing spondylitis. CDR3s leave out the opening cysteine and the closing phenylalanine or tryptophan. Fields, in order: CDR3 protein, V gene, J gene.

CDR3 protein: ASSLPTRTAQLL; V gene: TRBV28; J gene: TRBJ2-1
CDR3 protein: ASSSGRQSGELF; V gene: TRBV19; J gene: TRBJ2-2
CDR3 protein: SARDQGMNTEAF; V gene: TRBV20-1; J gene: TRBJ1-1
CDR3 protein: AGRPGNNQPQH; V gene: TRBV2; J gene: TRBJ1-5
CDR3 protein: SASLDRGIHEQY; V gene: TRBV20-1; J gene: TRBJ2-7
CDR3 protein: ASSLAQGGLAGVNYNEQF; V gene: TRBV11-1; J gene: TRBJ2-1
CDR3 protein: ASSSMRAGAGETQY; V gene: TRBV19; J gene: TRBJ2-5
CDR3 protein: SARGLAGGRGETQY; V gene: TRBV20-1; J gene: TRBJ2-5
CDR3 protein: ASRLAGVNTGELF; V gene: TRBV4-2; J gene: TRBJ2-2
CDR3 protein: ASSLAGTSNMHLDIQY; V gene: TRBV5-1; J gene: TRBJ2-4
CDR3 protein: ASNPLAGGLSPGELF; V gene: TRBV4-2; J gene: TRBJ2-2
CDR3 protein: ASSLRRATEAF; V gene: TRBV27; J gene: TRBJ1-1
CDR3 protein: ASSLNVGQGRNTEAF; V gene: TRBV5-1; J gene: TRBJ1-1
CDR3 protein: ASAGDTGANTEAF; V gene: TRBV5-6; J gene: TRBJ1-1
CDR3 protein: SASPEGFFNQPQH; V gene: TRBV20-1; J gene: TRBJ1-5
CDR3 protein: SDTGPTEY; V gene: TRBV29-1; J gene: TRBJ2-3
CDR3 protein: ASSLVSGAYNEQF; V gene: TRBV7-2; J gene: TRBJ2-1
CDR3 protein: ASSQSRAYTGELF; V gene: TRBV3-1; J gene: TRBJ2-2
CDR3 protein: ASSPRISTNEKLF; V gene: TRBV28; J gene: TRBJ1-4
CDR3 protein: SVRTGNEQY; V gene: TRBV29-1; J gene: TRBJ2-7
CDR3 protein: ASSPRLAGVGYNEQF; V gene: TRBV18; J gene: TRBJ2-1
CDR3 protein: ASSSDGQPSGNTIY; V gene: TRBV7-2; J gene: TRBJ1-3
CDR3 protein: ASRGQGLNTEAF; V gene: TRBV19; J gene: TRBJ1-1